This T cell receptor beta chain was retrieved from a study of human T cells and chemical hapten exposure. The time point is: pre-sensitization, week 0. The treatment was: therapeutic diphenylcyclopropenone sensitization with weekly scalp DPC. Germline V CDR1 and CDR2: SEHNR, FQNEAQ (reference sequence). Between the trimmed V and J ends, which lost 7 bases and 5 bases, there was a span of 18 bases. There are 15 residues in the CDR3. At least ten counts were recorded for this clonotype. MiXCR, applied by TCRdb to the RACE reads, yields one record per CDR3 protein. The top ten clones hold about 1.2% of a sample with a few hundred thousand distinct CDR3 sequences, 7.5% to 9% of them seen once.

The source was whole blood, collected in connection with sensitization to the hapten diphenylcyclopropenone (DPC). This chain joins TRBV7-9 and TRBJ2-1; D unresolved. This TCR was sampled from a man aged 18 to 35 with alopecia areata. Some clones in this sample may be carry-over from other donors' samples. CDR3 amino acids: CASTRDGLADNEQFF. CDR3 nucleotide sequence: TGTGCCAGCACCAGAGACGGCCTGGCGGACAATGAGCAGTTCTTC.